Shown below are 4 T cell receptor beta chains from a single sample sequenced in a study of blood T cell repertoires in COVID-19. TCRdb's table, derived via immunoSEQ multiplex PCR, lists solely in-frame clones and lacks some. The sample includes roughly 150,000 clones, approximately 86% seen only once; the top ten take roughly 2.2%. The sequencing sample was made of peripheral blood. Receptors originate from a woman aged 70-85 years with acute or convalescent COVID-19.

The chain joins TRBV29-1 to TRBJ1-2, with 9 bases lining up with TRBD1. The CDR3 contains 14 residues. Germline V gene data show CDR1 as SQVTM and CDR2 as ANQGSEA. Losses at the gene ends were 4 bases for V and 8 bases for J; bases not matched to a gene: 11. In DNA, the CDR3 is TGCAGCGTTGGTCGGGACAGGGACGTTGGAGGCTACACCTTC. Translated: CSVGRDRDVGGYTF.

The chain recombines TRBV3-1 (or the pseudogene TRBV3-2) with TRBJ2-1; 8 positions match TRBD2. Per germline, CDR1 LGHDT and CDR2 YNNKEL (reference sequence). The CDR3 is 14 residues long. The V gene end was trimmed by 4 bases and the J gene end by 8 bases; junction bases not matched to a gene: 7. The CDR3 loop is CASSLLGGDYEQFF. The CDR3 nucleotides are TGTGCCAGCAGCCTCCTCGGGGGGGACTATGAGCAGTTCTTC.

The V gene is TRBV5-4, the J gene TRBJ1-4; no firm D call. Germline CDR1 reads SGHNT; CDR2 reads YYREEE (reference sequence). V gave up 4 bases and J gave up 7 bases, with 17 bases separating them. The CDR3 is 15 amino acids. This CDR3 is CASSQGPIGGEKLFF. Written as DNA, the CDR3 is TGTGCCAGCAGCCAAGGACCCATAGGAGGTGAAAAACTGTTTTTT.

CDR3 DNA sequence: TGTGCCAGCAGCCAAGAGTTGGGCTCAAAGACCCAGTACTTC. Translation: CASSQELGSKTQYF. The chain recombines TRBV3-1 (or the pseudogene TRBV3-2) with TRBJ2-5, with D unclear. The germline gives CDR1 LGHDT, CDR2 YNNKEL (reference sequence). This CDR3 is built from 14 residues. V was trimmed by 0 bases and J by 6 bases, leaving 11 bases between them.